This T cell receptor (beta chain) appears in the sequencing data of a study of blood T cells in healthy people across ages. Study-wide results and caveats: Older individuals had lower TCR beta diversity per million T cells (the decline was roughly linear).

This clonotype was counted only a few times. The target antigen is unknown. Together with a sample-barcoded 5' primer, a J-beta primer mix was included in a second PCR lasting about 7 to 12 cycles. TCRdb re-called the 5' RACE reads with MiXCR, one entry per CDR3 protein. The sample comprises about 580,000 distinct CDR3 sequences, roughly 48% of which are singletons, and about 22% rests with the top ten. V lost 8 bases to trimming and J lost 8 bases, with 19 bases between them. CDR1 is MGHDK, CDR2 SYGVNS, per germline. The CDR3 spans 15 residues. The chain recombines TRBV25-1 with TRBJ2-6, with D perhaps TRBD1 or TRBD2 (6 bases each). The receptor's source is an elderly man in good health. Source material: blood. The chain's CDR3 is CASRWRGIETNVLTF. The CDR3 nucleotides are TGTGCCAGCCGGTGGAGGGGGATTGAAACCAACGTCCTGACTTTC.